This is a list of T cell receptor beta chains from one sample in a study of identical twins. TCRdb reprocessed the 5' RACE reads via MiXCR and lists one record per CDR3 protein. The sample contains around 100,000 distinct CDR3 sequences, 5.9% of which appear only once. Source material: memory T cells sorted from blood. The source of these receptors is a woman in her forties or fifties in good health. CDR3s include the opening cysteine and the closing phenylalanine or tryptophan. The D gene is left open where the match is weak. Clone sizes are given selectively: once, few, many, or a class where the clone is expanded.

V gene	J gene	clone size	D gene	CDR3 protein	CDR3 DNA
TRBV7-9	TRBJ1-4	few	NA	CASSFSEGLNEKLFF	TGTGCCAGCAGCTTTTCAGAAGGGCTTAATGAAAAACTGTTTTTT
TRBV7-9	TRBJ1-2	NA	NA	CASTTAGRHGYTF	TGTGCCAGCACCACCGCAGGGCGCCATGGCTACACCTTC
TRBV10-3	TRBJ2-1	NA	TRBD2	CAISTGTSGTNEQFF	TGTGCCATCAGTACCGGGACTAGCGGTACCAATGAGCAGTTCTTC
TRBV6-5	TRBJ2-7	many	NA	CASSYEDRYEQYF	TGTGCCAGCAGTTACGAGGACAGATACGAGCAGTACTTC
TRBV5-1	TRBJ2-3	few	TRBD2	CASSLAGTTSGSGSDTQYF	TGCGCCAGCAGCTTGGCTGGGACCACTAGCGGGAGTGGGTCAGATACGCAGTATTTT
TRBV20-1	TRBJ2-3	many	TRBD2	CSFLPLGTSGSSDTQYF	TGCAGTTTTCTACCTTTAGGGACTAGCGGGAGTTCAGATACGCAGTATTTT
TRBV5-6	TRBJ2-1	few	TRBD1	CASSLWTGNEQFF	TGTGCCAGCAGCTTGTGGACAGGCAATGAGCAGTTCTTC
TRBV5-1	TRBJ2-3	many	TRBD2	CASSLLPSGGTSTDTQYF	TGCGCCAGCAGCTTGTTGCCTAGCGGAGGGACGAGCACAGATACGCAGTATTTT
TRBV11-2	TRBJ2-1	many	NA	CASSSSDLNNEQFF	TGTGCCAGCAGCTCCTCTGACCTTAACAATGAGCAGTTCTTC
TRBV7-9	TRBJ2-7	many	NA	CASSFLAGRSDEQYF	TGTGCCAGCAGCTTCCTGGCGGGGCGGTCCGACGAGCAGTACTTC
TRBV5-6	TRBJ1-4	few	NA	CASGRTDGSTNEKLFF	TGTGCCAGCGGGCGGACGGACGGTTCAACTAATGAAAAACTGTTTTTT
TRBV12-3/TRBV12-4	TRBJ2-1	many	NA	CASSFSVGGPQGEQFF	TGTGCCAGCAGTTTTAGTGTGGGAGGGCCCCAGGGGGAGCAGTTCTTC
TRBV7-9	TRBJ1-4	NA	NA	CASSSQNREKLFF	TGTGCCAGCAGCTCACAGAACCGAGAAAAACTGTTTTTT
TRBV29-1	TRBJ2-2	many	NA	CSVGGLIPGELFF	TGCAGCGTTGGTGGGTTAATTCCCGGGGAGCTGTTTTTT
TRBV12-3/TRBV12-4	TRBJ1-5	many	TRBD1	CASRVDRGIGQPQHF	TGTGCCAGCAGGGTCGACAGGGGAATTGGTCAGCCCCAGCATTTT
TRBV10-3	TRBJ1-6	many	NA	CAISLGIGHNSPLHF	TGTGCCATCAGCCTCGGGATCGGACATAATTCACCCCTCCACTTT
TRBV5-1	TRBJ1-3	many	NA	CASSASHSGNTIYF	TGCGCCAGCTCAGCCTCCCACTCTGGAAACACCATATATTTT